These 9 T cell receptor beta chains originate from one sample sequenced in a study of control samples from healthy donors and cancer patients. The repertoire was sequenced with immunoSEQ multiplex PCR; TCRdb's copy has only in-frame clones and lacks some. The sample comprises 400,000 to 450,000 clones, 90% of which are singletons, and approximately 6.3% rests with the top ten. The sample was PBMCs. All receptors derive from a man aged 35-49 years with head and neck cancer.

The chain combines TRBV2 with TRBJ2-2; a weak D match, TRBD1 (5 bases). Germline V gene sequence: CDR1 SNHLY, CDR2 FYNNEI. The CDR3 has 11 residues. V lost 7 bases and J 6 bases, leaving 6 bases between the germline ends. The CDR3 loop is CASKGAGELFF. In nucleotides, the CDR3 is TGTGCCAGCAAAGGGGCCGGGGAGCTGTTTTTT.

This clone is a singleton in its sample. This chain uses TRBV11-2 with TRBJ2-3; D is unresolved. CDR1 and CDR2 from the germline V gene are SGHAT and FQNNGV. V dropped 2 bases and J dropped 4 bases, with 7 bases sitting between them. This CDR3 spans 13 amino acids. The CDR3 sequence: CASSLSGSDTQYF. The CDR3 DNA sequence: TGTGCCAGCAGCTTAAGTGGTTCAGATACGCAGTATTTT.

In DNA, the CDR3 is TGTGCCAGCAGCCAAGGGGGGACAGGGAGAGAGACCCAGTACTTC. Amino acids: CASSQGGTGRETQYF. This chain links TRBV3-1 (or the pseudogene TRBV3-2) with TRBJ2-5, with 9 nucleotides matching TRBD1. Germline assignment: CDR1 LGHDT and CDR2 YNNKEL (reference sequence). V lost 1 base and J lost 4; bases outside the gene matches: 4. This CDR3 region has 15 residues.

This rearrangement joins TRBV3-1 (or the pseudogene TRBV3-2) to TRBJ2-1; D uncertain. V shed 4 bases and J shed 7 bases, with 14 bases lying between them. The CDR3 covers 14 residues. CDR1 is LGHDT and CDR2 is YNNKEL in the germline V gene (reference sequence). The CDR3: CASSPRRGDNEQFF. Here the CDR3 DNA reads TGTGCCAGCAGCCCCCGACGAGGTGATAATGAGCAGTTCTTC.

The rearrangement uses TRBV19 and TRBJ1-6; a weak D match, TRBD1 (6 bases). The CDR3 has 12 residues. V gave up 6 bases and J gave up 8 bases, with 8 bases separating them. Germline CDR1 reads LNHDA; CDR2 reads SQIVND (reference sequence). CDR3: CASRDSYSPLHF. In nucleotides, the CDR3 is TGTGCCAGTAGGGACAGCTATTCACCCCTCCACTTT.

The CDR3 reads CASSPVGGNTDTQYF. In DNA form, the CDR3 reads TGTGCCAGCTCACCAGTCGGGGGGAACACAGATACGCAGTATTTT. V and J are TRBV18 and TRBJ2-3; 7 nucleotides match TRBD2. Germline CDR1 and CDR2: KGHSH and LQKENI. This CDR3 region has 15 residues. V lost 2 bases to trimming and J lost 2 bases; unmatched junction nucleotides: 4.

This clone turned up a few times. The J gene is TRBJ2-7, the V gene TRBV5-1; D is possibly TRBD1 (5 bases). V gave up 4 bases and J gave up 4 bases, with 12 bases separating them. Germline values: CDR1 SGHRS, CDR2 YFSETQ. This CDR3 contains 13 residues. For the CDR3, the DNA is TGCGCCAGCAGCCGGGCAGGGAATTACGAGCAGTACTTC. This gives the protein CASSRAGNYEQYF.

This sequence joins TRBV3-1 (or the pseudogene TRBV3-2) and TRBJ2-7; possibly TRBD1 for D (6 bases). Trimming removed 0 bases at V and 2 bases at J, with 14 bases between. CDR1 LGHDT and CDR2 YNNKEL come from the germline V gene (reference sequence). CDR3 length equals 16 residues. The CDR3 protein is CASSQDRDRRTYEQYF. The CDR3 nucleotides read TGTGCCAGCAGCCAAGATAGAGACAGGAGGACCTACGAGCAGTACTTC.

CDR3 nucleotide sequence: TGTGCCAGTATGGCTTCGACCGCGAACACCGGGGAGCTGTTTTTT. Its translation is CASMASTANTGELFF. The J gene is TRBJ2-2, the V gene TRBV19; D not certain. The V gene's germline CDR1 is LNHDA and CDR2 SQIVND (reference sequence). This CDR3 spans 15 amino acids. V lost 7 bases and J 0 bases, leaving 12 bases between the germline ends.